This T cell receptor (beta chain) was sequenced during a study of response to subunit inactivated influenza vaccine. As regards this clonotype: Its antigen is not known.

General study findings and limits: Authors suggested each seasonal influenza vaccination recruits few new T cells.

Losses at the gene ends were 3 bases for V and 7 bases for J; bases not matched to a gene: 10. The CDR3 length is 14 residues. In germline, CDR1 is SQVTM, CDR2 ANQGSEA. One entry per CDR3 protein, called by TCRdb with MiXCR from the RT-PCR reads. The sample contains 290,000 or so distinct CDR3 sequences, about 20% of which appear only once. The sequencing used PBMCs from blood, collected approximately 20 months after vaccination. The sequence came from a man aged 50 to 69 who received an inactivated influenza vaccine. This chain joins TRBV29-1 and TRBJ1-2, with 8 bases fitting TRBD1. CDR3 nucleotide sequence: TGCAGCGTTGAGGGGGCCAGGGGGCTCGTTGGCTACACCTTC. This gives the protein CSVEGARGLVGYTF.